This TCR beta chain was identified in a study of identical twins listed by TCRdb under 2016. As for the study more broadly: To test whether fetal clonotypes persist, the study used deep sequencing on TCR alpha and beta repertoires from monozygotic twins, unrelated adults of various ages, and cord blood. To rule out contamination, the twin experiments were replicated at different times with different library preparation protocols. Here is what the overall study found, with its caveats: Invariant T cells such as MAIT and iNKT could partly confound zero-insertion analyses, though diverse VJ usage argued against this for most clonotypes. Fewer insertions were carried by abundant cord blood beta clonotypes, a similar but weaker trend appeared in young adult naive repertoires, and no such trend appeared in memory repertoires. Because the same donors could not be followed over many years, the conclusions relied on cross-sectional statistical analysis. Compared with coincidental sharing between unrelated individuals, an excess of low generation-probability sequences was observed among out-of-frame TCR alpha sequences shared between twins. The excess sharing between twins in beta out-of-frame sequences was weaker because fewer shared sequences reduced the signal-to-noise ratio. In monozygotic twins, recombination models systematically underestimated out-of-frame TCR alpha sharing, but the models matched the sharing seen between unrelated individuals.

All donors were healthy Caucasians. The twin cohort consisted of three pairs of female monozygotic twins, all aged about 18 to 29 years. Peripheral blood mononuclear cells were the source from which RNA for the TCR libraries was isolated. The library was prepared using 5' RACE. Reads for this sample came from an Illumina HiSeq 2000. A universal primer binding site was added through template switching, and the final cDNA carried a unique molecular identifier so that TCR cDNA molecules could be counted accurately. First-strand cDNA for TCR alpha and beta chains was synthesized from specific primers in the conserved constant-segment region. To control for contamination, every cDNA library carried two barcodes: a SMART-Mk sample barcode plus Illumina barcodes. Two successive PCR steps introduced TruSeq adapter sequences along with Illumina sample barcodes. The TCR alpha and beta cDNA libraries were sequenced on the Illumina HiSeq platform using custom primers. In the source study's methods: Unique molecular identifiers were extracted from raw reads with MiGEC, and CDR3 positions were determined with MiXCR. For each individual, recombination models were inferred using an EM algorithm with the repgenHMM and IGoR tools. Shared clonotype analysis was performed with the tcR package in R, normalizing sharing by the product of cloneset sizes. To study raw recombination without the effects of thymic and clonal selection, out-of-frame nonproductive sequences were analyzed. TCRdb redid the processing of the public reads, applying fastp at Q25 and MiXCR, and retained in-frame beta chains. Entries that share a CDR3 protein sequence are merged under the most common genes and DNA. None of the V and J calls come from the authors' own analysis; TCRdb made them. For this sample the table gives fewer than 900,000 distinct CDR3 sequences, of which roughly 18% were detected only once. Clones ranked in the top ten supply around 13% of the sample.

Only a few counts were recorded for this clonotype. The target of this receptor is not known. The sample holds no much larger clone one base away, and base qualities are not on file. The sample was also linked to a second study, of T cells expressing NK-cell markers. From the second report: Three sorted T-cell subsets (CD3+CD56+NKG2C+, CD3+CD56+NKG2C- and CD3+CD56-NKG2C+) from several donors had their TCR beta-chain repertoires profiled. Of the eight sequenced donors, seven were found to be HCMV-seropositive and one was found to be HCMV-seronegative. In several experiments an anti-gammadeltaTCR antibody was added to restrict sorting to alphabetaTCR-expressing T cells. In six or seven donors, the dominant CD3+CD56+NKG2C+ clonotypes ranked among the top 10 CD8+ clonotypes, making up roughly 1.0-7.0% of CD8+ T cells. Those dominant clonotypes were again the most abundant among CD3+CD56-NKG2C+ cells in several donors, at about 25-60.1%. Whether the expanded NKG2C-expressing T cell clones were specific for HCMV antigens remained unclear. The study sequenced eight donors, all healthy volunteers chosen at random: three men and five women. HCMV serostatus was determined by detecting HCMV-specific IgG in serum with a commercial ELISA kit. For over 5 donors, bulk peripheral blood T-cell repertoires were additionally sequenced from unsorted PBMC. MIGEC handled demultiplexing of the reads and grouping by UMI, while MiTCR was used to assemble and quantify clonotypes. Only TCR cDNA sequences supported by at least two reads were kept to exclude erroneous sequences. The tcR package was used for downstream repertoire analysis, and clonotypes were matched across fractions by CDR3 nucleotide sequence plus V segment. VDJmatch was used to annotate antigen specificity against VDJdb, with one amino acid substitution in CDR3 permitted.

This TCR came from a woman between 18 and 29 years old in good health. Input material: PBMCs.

In nucleotide form, the sequence is TGCGCCAGCAGCCAAGAGGCAGGGATGAACACTGAAGCTTTCTTT. This is translated as CASSQEAGMNTEAFF. This chain joins TRBV4-1 to TRBJ1-1; a tentative D match to TRBD1 spans 5 bases. The CDR3, cysteine through phenylalanine, is 15 amino acids long. Only the CDR3 DNA is retained, 45 bases long and in frame from the first base. In the germline V gene, CDR1 corresponds to MGHRA and CDR2 to YSYEKL. V drops 0 bases and J drops 0 bases, leaving 8 bases in between.